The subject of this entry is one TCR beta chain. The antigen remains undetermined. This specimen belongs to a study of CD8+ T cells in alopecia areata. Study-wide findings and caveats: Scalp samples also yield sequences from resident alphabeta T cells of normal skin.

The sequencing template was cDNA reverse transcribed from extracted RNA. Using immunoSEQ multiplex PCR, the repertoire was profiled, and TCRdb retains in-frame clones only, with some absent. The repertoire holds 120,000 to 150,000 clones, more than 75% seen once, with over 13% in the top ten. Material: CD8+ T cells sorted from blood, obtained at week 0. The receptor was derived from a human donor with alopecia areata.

Here the CDR3 DNA reads TGTGCCAGTAGTATCGGGACAGTCCACAGCTTGTACGAGCAGTACTTC. Translating gives CASSIGTVHSLYEQYF. J is TRBJ2-7 and V is TRBV19, with TRBD1 matching 7 bases. The junction had 12 bases not matched to a gene; V was cut back by 3 bases and J by 4 bases. The CDR3 is 16 residues long. From germline, CDR1 is LNHDA and CDR2 SQIVND (reference sequence).